The present TCR beta chain was sequenced within a study of cytomegalovirus exposure and HLA in healthy donors. Findings and limits, study-wide: The tendency of first-cohort TCR clusters to co-occur in the 120 or so validation repertoires was identified by a subsequent analysis. Per published reports, the classifier diagnosed cytomegalovirus status with high specificity and sensitivity. Roughly 170 TCR beta chains were listed as cytomegalovirus-associated.

Germline CDR1 and CDR2: MNHEY and SMNVEV (reference sequence). V lost 3 bases, J lost 3 bases, and 7 bases stayed unmatched. CDR3 length: 16 amino acids. As to this clone: Its specificity is not known.

Produced via immunoSEQ multiplex PCR; TCRdb's table is partial and in-frame only. Of approximately 98,000 clones listed, around 85% were seen once; the top ten hold 3% to 3.5%. The rearrangement uses TRBV27 and TRBJ2-5; 10 bases line up with TRBD2. The receptor was isolated from a woman aged 18-30 years in good health and CMV-seronegative. Sequencing was done on a sample of PBMCs. Written as DNA, the CDR3 is TGTGCCAGCAGTTTGAGGGCTAGCGGGAGCAAAGAGACCCAGTACTTC. Amino acid sequence: CASSLRASGSKETQYF.